This TCR beta chain appears in the sequencing data of a study of control samples from healthy donors and cancer patients. Generated by immunoSEQ multiplex PCR, the TCRdb table keeps only in-frame clones and is missing some. The sample lists 90,000 to 130,000 clones, approximately 87% occurring once. Germline values: CDR1 MNHEY, CDR2 SVGAGI. V gave up 0 bases and J gave up 0 bases, with 8 bases separating them. The CDR3 spans 15 residues. This TCR was recovered from an older woman with lung cancer. What was sequenced was PBMCs. The rearrangement joins TRBV6-5 to TRBJ1-2; D unresolved. Here the CDR3 DNA reads TGTGCCAGCAGTTACTCGGGCGGAGCTAACTATGGCTACACCTTC. Its protein is CASSYSGGANYGYTF.